A selection of T cell receptor beta chains follows, all from one sample in a study of cytomegalovirus exposure and HLA in healthy donors. Generated by immunoSEQ multiplex PCR, the TCRdb table keeps only in-frame clones and is missing some. This table has 200,000 to 250,000 clones, under 80% appearing once. The sequenced sample was PBMCs. All receptors come from a girl aged 2 to 10 in good health and CMV-seronegative. The CDR3 runs from the conserved cysteine through the conserved F or W.

>TRBV7-9
CASYRQGARPDTQYF
>TRBV5-4
CASSLGSRSGEKLFF
>TRBV4-1
CASSPSSRTGDTEAFF
>TRBV19
CGFSIGVEAFF
>TRBV5-6
CASSLGQGVNTEAFF
>TRBV6-5
CANRQGRTGELFF
>TRBV9
CASSPRVGNGNGYTF
>TRBV5-1
CASSSGQITGELFF
>TRBV6-1
CASRIGQNRVSPRHF
>TRBV5-6
CASSTNHRTSGGLIYEQYF
>TRBV2
CASRGDRTYSGNTIYF
>TRBV6-5
CASIGTGDSYEQYF
>TRBV5-4
CASRGSQTFSGANVLTF
>TRBV6-1
CASTRQGESNEKLFF
>TRBV15
CATSRDRGPGGYTF
>TRBV12-5
CASGLDTIERQGGYEQYF
>TRBV5-1
CASSMSGTGAYEQYF
>TRBV29-1
CSVENLSNYGYTF
>TRBV27
CASSLWGESNQPQHF
>TRBV6-5
CASSYSLQGKYGYTF
>TRBV5-4
CASSPAIAGTGDYGYTF
>TRBV7-9
CASSLGVTSGIPNTGELFF
>TRBV6-5
CASSYSRVHTEAFF
>TRBV7-3
CASSSGGGPGNEQFF
>TRBV30
CAWRNIGVLGGYTF
>TRBV9
CASSAQGSDTEAFF
>TRBV7-9
CASSPCTRARGGCETQYF
>TRBV19
CASSTRLAGGPRDEQFF
>TRBV2
CASSLGGEQYF
>TRBV6-1
CASSEEQGRGQPQHF
>TRBV7-9
CASSFPALGIQVNTEAFF
>TRBV15
CATSRGAGNMNTEAFF
>TRBV9
CASSADYFRTDTQYF